One and the same sample provided the 29 T cell receptor beta chains below, sequenced in a study of T cell clonotyping in hematopoietic cell transplantation. The table came from immunoSEQ multiplex PCR; TCRdb's copy has only in-frame clones and leaves some out. This table holds over 25,000 clones, 90% to 97% found once. The sequenced sample was peripheral blood mononuclear cells. The receptors come from a man aged 50 to 60 in good health. Some clones in this sample may be carry-over from other donors' samples.

The chain employs TRBV5-4 and TRBJ2-7; either TRBD1 or TRBD2 may fit D (5 bases each). From germline, CDR1 is SGHNT and CDR2 YYREEE (reference sequence). This CDR3 comprises 14 residues. V lost 3 bases to trimming and J lost 2 bases, with 12 bases between them. CDR3 amino acids: CASSWGTETYEQYF. CDR3 in DNA: TGTGCCAGCAGCTGGGGGACGGAGACCTACGAGCAGTACTTC.

V usage is TRBV6-5 and J usage is TRBJ1-1; D perhaps matches TRBD1 (6 bases). The length of the CDR3 is 14 residues. V dropped 4 bases and J dropped 8 bases, with 17 bases sitting between them. Germline V CDR1 and CDR2: MNHEY, SVGAGI. The CDR3 protein is CASSSPDSVWEAFF. CDR3 sequence (DNA): TGTGCCAGCAGTTCCCCGGACAGTGTCTGGGAAGCTTTCTTT.

The CDR3: CASSPSAGTGIYEQYF. CDR3 in DNA: TGTGCCAGCAGCCCAAGTGCCGGGACAGGTATCTACGAGCAGTACTTC. The V gene is TRBV4-2, the J gene TRBJ2-7; 8 nucleotides match TRBD1. Looked up from germline, CDR1 is LGHNA and CDR2 is YNFKEQ. CDR3 size: 16 residues. Trimming at V came to 4 bases and at J to 3 bases, leaving 11 bases not matched to a gene.

This chain joins TRBV2 and TRBJ2-4, with 9 bases matching TRBD2. Germline lookup yields CDR1 SNHLY and CDR2 FYNNEI. With V trimmed by 6 bases and J by 0 bases, 3 bases remained unmatched. This CDR3 spans 15 amino acids. This CDR3 is CASSVAGVAKNIQYF. Here the CDR3 DNA reads TGTGCCAGCAGCGTAGCGGGGGTAGCCAAAAACATTCAGTACTTC.

The V and J genes are TRBV12-5 and TRBJ1-2; TRBD1 is a possible D gene (6 bases). Trimming took off 2 bases at V and 8 bases at J, with 15 bases between the two ends. There are 14 residues in the CDR3. Germline CDR1 LGHNT, CDR2 FRNRAP. CDR3 sequence: CASGLSLQGGGYTF. CDR3 DNA: TGTGCTAGTGGTTTGTCGTTACAGGGTGGAGGCTACACCTTC.

The CDR3: CATSRVRTVNTEAFF. CDR3 nucleotide sequence: TGTGCCACCAGCAGAGTTAGGACGGTGAACACTGAAGCTTTCTTT. The chain is built from TRBV15 and TRBJ1-1; no reliable D call. In germline, CDR1 is LNHNV, CDR2 YYDKDF (reference sequence). With 1 base removed from V and 0 bases from J, the gap between germline ends came to 9 bases. The CDR3 length is 15 residues.

The chain couples TRBV5-6 to TRBJ2-7, with D unclear. V lost 0 bases and J lost 4, with 8 bases in between. Germline lookup yields CDR1 SGHDT and CDR2 YYEEEE. This CDR3 has 13 residues. The CDR3 region has the DNA TGTGCCAGCAGCTTGGGACCTGGGTACGAGCAGTACTTC. Residues: CASSLGPGYEQYF.

This chain uses TRBV7-8 with TRBJ1-2; no clear D gene. Trimming pared 1 base from V and 2 bases from J, leaving 8 bases between. The CDR3 has 14 amino acids. Germline V gene data show CDR1 as SGHVS and CDR2 as FQNEAQ. This chain's CDR3 is CASSLGPLNYGYTF. The CDR3 nucleotides read TGTGCCAGCAGCTTAGGCCCCCTCAACTATGGCTACACCTTC.

V is TRBV5-1 and J is TRBJ1-1; a possible D gene is TRBD1 (5 bases). The V end was cut by 4 bases, the J end by 3 bases, with 10 bases between. The CDR3 consists of 13 residues. Germline CDR1 is SGHRS and CDR2 is YFSETQ. CDR3 loop: CASSLVGDTEAFF. The DNA for the CDR3 is TGCGCCAGCAGCCTGGTGGGGGACACTGAAGCTTTCTTT.

A few counts support this clone. The rearrangement joins TRBV14 to TRBJ2-7, with D perhaps TRBD1 (6 bases). The V end lost 1 base, the J end lost 4 bases, and 17 bases lay between the germline ends. The CDR3 has 16 amino acids. Germline CDR1 SGHDN, CDR2 FVKESK. The CDR3 is CASSQVLTGNLYEQYF. For the CDR3, the DNA is TGTGCCAGCAGCCAAGTACTAACAGGGAACTTATACGAGCAGTACTTC.

V and J are TRBV7-2 and TRBJ1-5, with D unresolved. Per the germline V gene, CDR1 is SGHTA and CDR2 is FQGNSA. Trimming took off 3 bases at V and 4 bases at J, with 7 bases between the two ends. This CDR3 is 13 amino acids long. The CDR3 DNA sequence: TGTGCCAGCAGCTTGGATTATAATCAGCCCCAGCATTTT. As protein: CASSLDYNQPQHF.

The rearrangement uses TRBV5-1 and TRBJ1-1; 7 bases agree with TRBD1. The CDR3 consists of 14 residues. V was pared by 0 bases and J by 3 bases, with 2 bases of the junction left unmatched. The V gene's germline CDR1 is SGHRS and CDR2 YFSETQ. CDR3 DNA sequence: TGCGCCAGCAGCTTGGGCACAGGGGACACTGAAGCTTTCTTT. Protein: CASSLGTGDTEAFF.

CDR3 sequence (DNA): TGCGCCAGCAGCCCGGTGGGGGCTAACACCGGGGAGCTGTTTTTT. It codes for CASSPVGANTGELFF. The chain is built from TRBV5-1 and TRBJ2-2; the D gene is possibly TRBD1 (6 bases). Per germline, CDR1 SGHRS and CDR2 YFSETQ. The V gene lost 4 bases and the J gene lost 2 bases, with 12 bases spanning the gap. The CDR3 extends over 15 amino acids.

A word on this clone: Likely a read error: the CDR3 ends without its conserved phenylalanine or tryptophan. V is TRBV18 and J is TRBJ2-7; 10 bases agree with TRBD1. The CDR3 is 14 residues long. CDR1 KGHSH and CDR2 LQKENI come from the germline V gene. Germline trimming cut 5 bases from V and 5 bases from J; bases unmatched to any gene: 6. The CDR3 DNA follows: TGTGCCAGCTCAGACAGGGGGCTAAACAACGAGCAGTACCTC. It encodes CASSDRGLNNEQYL.

V is TRBV14 and J is TRBJ2-7, with 8 bases aligning to TRBD1. CDR3 length: 14 residues. The germline gives CDR1 SGHDN, CDR2 FVKESK. With V trimmed by 4 bases and J by 3 bases, 5 bases remained unmatched. CDR3 sequence reads: CASSPTTGVYEQYF. The CDR3 DNA is TGTGCCAGCAGCCCTACGACAGGGGTCTACGAGCAGTACTTC.

V is TRBV6-5 and J is TRBJ2-1; 11 nucleotides agree with TRBD2. The CDR3 sequence is 14 residues long. Germline values: CDR1 MNHEY, CDR2 SVGAGI. Trimming removed 6 bases from V and 5 bases from J; junction bases left unmatched: 3. CDR3 residues: CASSRLAGHNEQFF. Written as DNA, the CDR3 is TGTGCCAGCAGCAGACTAGCGGGGCACAATGAGCAGTTCTTC.

The DNA of the CDR3 is TGTGCCAGCAGCCGAGGGGCAGGGGCGCGCTACGAGCAGTACTTC. This sequence encodes CASSRGAGARYEQYF. The chain recombines TRBV7-8 with TRBJ2-7, with a possible D match to TRBD1 (6 bases). Trimming left V 5 bases short and J 3 bases short, with 17 bases between. CDR3 size: 15 residues. Germline V lookup: CDR1 SGHVS, CDR2 FQNEAQ.

The chain has TRBV6-1 and TRBJ2-7, with D perhaps TRBD1 or TRBD2 (5 bases each). Per germline, CDR1 MNHNS and CDR2 SASEGT. V lost 4 bases, J lost 5 bases, and 21 bases lay in between. This CDR3 spans 16 amino acids. CDR3 region: CASSGGPLKSIHEQYF. CDR3 nucleotides: TGTGCCAGCAGTGGGGGACCGCTAAAGTCCATCCACGAGCAGTACTTC.

DNA for the CDR3: TGTGCCAGCAGCGACGGGACTTCTGAAGCTTTCTTT. This gives the protein CASSDGTSEAFF. V and J are TRBV7-9 and TRBJ1-1; TRBD1 might be the D (5 bases). Germline assignment: CDR1 SEHNR and CDR2 FQNEAQ (reference sequence). Trimming removed 5 bases at V and 6 bases at J, with 10 bases between. This CDR3 is 12 amino acids long.

The table lists this clone with a count of one. The chain is built from TRBV14 and TRBJ1-1; D gene unclear. Trimming removed 3 bases at V and 0 bases at J, with 5 bases between. This CDR3 is 13 amino acids long. Germline assignment: CDR1 SGHDN and CDR2 FVKESK. CDR3 sequence reads: CASSQNMNTEAFF. The CDR3, as DNA: TGTGCCAGCAGCCAGAATATGAACACTGAAGCTTTCTTT.

This clone was observed once. This chain links TRBV14 with TRBJ1-2, with D possibly matching TRBD1 (5 bases). This CDR3 comprises 13 residues. Germline CDR1 and CDR2: SGHDN and FVKESK. Deletions cut 4 bases from V and 5 bases from J, with 11 bases between. The CDR3 DNA reads as TGTGCCAGCAGCCCCTCGGCAGGGTATGGCTACACCTTC. This sequence encodes CASSPSAGYGYTF.

The chain combines TRBV30 with TRBJ1-2; D is ambiguous. The CDR3 has 15 amino acids. Germline V gene data show CDR1 as GTSNPN and CDR2 as SVGIG (reference sequence). V gave up 3 bases and J gave up 2 bases, with 16 bases separating them. CDR3 amino acids: CAWSLGRLGNYGYTF. DNA of the CDR3: TGTGCCTGGAGCCTAGGGAGGTTAGGGAACTATGGCTACACCTTC.

V usage is TRBV7-2 and J usage is TRBJ2-3; no clear D. This CDR3 contains 16 residues. The germline gives CDR1 SGHTA, CDR2 FQGNSA. V was trimmed by 0 bases and J by 1 base, leaving 11 bases between them. The CDR3 bases are TGTGCCAGCAGCTTAGCGCAGGCTGGGGGCACAGATACGCAGTATTTT. It codes for CASSLAQAGGTDTQYF.

This clone was seen a handful of times. This chain uses TRBV6-1 with TRBJ1-1; D is ambiguous. The CDR3 consists of 14 residues. The germline V gene has CDR1 MNHNS and CDR2 SASEGT. The germline V and J ends were trimmed by 5 bases and 2 bases, with 12 bases remaining between them. CDR3 amino acids: CASSLNPENTEAFF. CDR3 DNA: TGTGCCAGCAGTTTAAATCCGGAAAACACTGAAGCTTTCTTT.

This chain joins TRBV19 and TRBJ1-2; 11 bases line up with TRBD1. J gave up 4 bases and V 5 bases, and 6 bases lay outside the gene matches. The CDR3 runs 15 residues. Germline lookup yields CDR1 LNHDA and CDR2 SQIVND (reference sequence). For the CDR3, the DNA is TGTGCCAGTAGTCCGAGGACAGGGGGCAGCTATGGCTACACCTTC. This encodes CASSPRTGGSYGYTF.

The J gene is TRBJ1-1, the V gene TRBV6-6; no reliable D call. The CDR3 covers 13 residues. Trimming removed 7 bases at V and 1 base at J, with 10 bases between. Looked up from germline, CDR1 is MNHNY and CDR2 is SVGAGI (reference sequence). The CDR3 DNA follows: TGTGCCAGCAAAAGCGTAGAGAACACTGAAGCTTTCTTT. Translating it yields CASKSVENTEAFF.

The V call is TRBV7-6, the J call TRBJ2-1, with D perhaps assigned TRBD1 or TRBD2 (6 bases each). The CDR3 covers 15 residues. V was pared by 8 bases and J by 6 bases, with 20 bases between. Germline V gene lookup returns CDR1 SGHVS and CDR2 FNYEAQ. As DNA, the CDR3 is TGTGCCAGCTCGACTAGGGGCAGGGGACGCAATGAGCAGTTCTTC. This gives the protein CASSTRGRGRNEQFF.

This rearrangement joins TRBV11-3 to TRBJ2-5; D possibly uses TRBD1 or TRBD2 (5 bases each). Germline V gene data show CDR1 as SGHNT and CDR2 as YENEEA. This CDR3 region has 14 residues. Trimming cost V 4 bases and J 6 bases, with 15 bases left between them. The CDR3: CASSSGRSPQTQYF. CDR3 DNA: TGTGCCAGCAGCTCGGGACGGAGTCCCCAGACCCAGTACTTC.

The chain recombines TRBV6-1 with TRBJ1-2; D gene ambiguous. The CDR3 length is 13 residues. V dropped 6 bases and J dropped 6 bases, with 14 bases sitting between them. Germline assignment: CDR1 MNHNS and CDR2 SASEGT. Here the CDR3 reads CASSVGEKDGYTF. The DNA for the CDR3 is TGTGCCAGCAGCGTGGGAGAAAAGGATGGCTACACCTTC.